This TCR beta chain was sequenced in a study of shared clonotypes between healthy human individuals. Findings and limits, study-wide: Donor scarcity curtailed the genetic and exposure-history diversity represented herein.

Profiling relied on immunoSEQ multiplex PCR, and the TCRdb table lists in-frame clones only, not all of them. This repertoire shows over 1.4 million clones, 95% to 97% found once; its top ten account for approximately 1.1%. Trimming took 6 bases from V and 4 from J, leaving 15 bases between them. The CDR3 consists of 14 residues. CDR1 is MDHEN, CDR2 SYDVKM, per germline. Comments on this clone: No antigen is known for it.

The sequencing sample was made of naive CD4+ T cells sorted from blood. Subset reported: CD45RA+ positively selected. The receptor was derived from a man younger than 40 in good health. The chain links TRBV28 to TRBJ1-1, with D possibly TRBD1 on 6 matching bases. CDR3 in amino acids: CASRPDRFFTEAFF. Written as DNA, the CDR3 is TGTGCCAGCAGACCTGACAGGTTTTTCACTGAAGCTTTCTTT.